This T cell receptor (beta chain) was identified during a study of cytomegalovirus exposure and HLA in healthy donors. In the PCR, 60 Vbeta and 13 Jbeta primers were used. The data were produced by immunoSEQ multiplex PCR, yet TCRdb's version contains in-frame clones alone and is incomplete. The data hold 80,000 to 95,000 clones, with 60% to 85% observed a single time. This clone was recorded once. The germline gives CDR1 KGHSH, CDR2 LQKENI. The CDR3 contains 14 residues. V gave up 2 bases and J gave up 4 bases, with 11 bases separating them. This TCR was recovered from a man between 18 and 29 years old in good health and CMV-seropositive. The sequencing input was PBMCs. This sequence joins TRBV18 and TRBJ1-1; D ambiguous. The CDR3 nucleotides read TGTGCCAGCTCACCATTCGAGGAAGCCACTGAAGCTTTCTTT. It codes for CASSPFEEATEAFF.